This entry lists 21 T cell receptor beta chains sequenced from one sample in a study of blood T cell repertoires in COVID-19. This table comes from immunoSEQ multiplex PCR, and its TCRdb copy is limited to in-frame clones, with some not included. The top ten hold about a fifth of the sample, which has under 80,000 clones, around 73% seen once. Sequencing was done on a sample of peripheral blood. The receptors stem from an elderly man with active or convalescent COVID-19.

This chain links TRBV4-3 with TRBJ1-4, with D maybe TRBD1 (5 bases). In germline, CDR1 is LGHNA, CDR2 YSLEER. V was pared by 0 bases and J by 3 bases, with 11 bases between. The CDR3 is 16 residues long. DNA of the CDR3: TGCGCCAGCAGCCAAGATGGGAGGGGAGCTAATGAAAAACTGTTTTTT. Translated: CASSQDGRGANEKLFF.

The chain joins TRBV7-2 to TRBJ2-3, with 7 bases matching TRBD1. Germline assignment: CDR1 SGHTA and CDR2 FQGNSA. Trimming took 1 base from V and 4 from J; bases not matched to a gene: 8. This CDR3 region has 16 residues. The CDR3, as DNA: TGTGCCAGCAGCTTAGGACCAAAAGGGGGCCCAGATACGCAGTATTTT. It codes for CASSLGPKGGPDTQYF.

The chain recombines TRBV28 with TRBJ2-2; D remains unclear. CDR3 length: 13 residues. Germline V gene lookup returns CDR1 MDHEN and CDR2 SYDVKM. V lost 8 bases, J lost 3 bases, and 10 bases lay in between. The CDR3 region is CASPRSDTGELFF. The DNA for the CDR3 is TGTGCCAGCCCGAGGTCGGACACCGGGGAGCTGTTTTTT.

The V gene is TRBV11-2, the J gene TRBJ2-3, with 7 nucleotides matching TRBD2. From germline, CDR1 is SGHAT and CDR2 FQNNGV. V lost 3 bases to trimming and J lost 3 bases; unmatched junction nucleotides: 15. The CDR3 consists of 18 residues. The CDR3 DNA reads TGTGCCAGCAGCTTGGGCGCGGGGGTTCAGCGAGGAACAGATACGCAGTATTTT. As protein: CASSLGAGVQRGTDTQYF.

V is TRBV19 and J is TRBJ2-3; a weak D match, TRBD2 (6 bases). Germline V gives CDR1 LNHDA, CDR2 SQIVND (reference sequence). The V end lost 7 bases, the J end lost 2 bases, and 16 bases lay between the germline ends. The CDR3 extends over 15 amino acids. CDR3: CASNQAGFATDTQYF. The CDR3 DNA reads as TGTGCCAGTAACCAAGCGGGCTTTGCCACAGATACGCAGTATTTT.

This clone was detected a few times. The V call is TRBV6-2 or TRBV6-3, the J call TRBJ2-7; D ambiguous. Trimming shortened V by 2 bases and J by 3 bases, and 5 bases separated the two germline ends. This CDR3 spans 12 amino acids. Germline V gene data show CDR1 as MNHEY and CDR2 as SVGEGT. CDR3 region: CASSYLNYEQYF. The CDR3 nucleotides are TGTGCCAGCAGTTACCTAAACTACGAGCAGTACTTC.

The chain carries TRBV7-9 and TRBJ1-4; 9 bases map to TRBD1. The V gene end was trimmed by 6 bases and the J gene end by 8 bases; junction bases not matched to a gene: 7. This CDR3 spans 14 amino acids. Per the germline V gene, CDR1 is SEHNR and CDR2 is FQNEAQ (reference sequence). CDR3 protein: CASRPTGGYEKLFF. CDR3 bases: TGTGCCAGCAGACCTACAGGGGGCTACGAAAAACTGTTTTTT. Supplemented by reference TRBV7-9 and TRBJ1-4, the full variable domain reads DTGVSQNPRHKITKRGQNVTFRCDPISEHNRLYWYRQTLGQGPEFLTYFQNEAQLEKSRLLSDRFSAERPKGSFSTLEIQRTEQGDSAMYLCASRPTGGYEKLFFGSGTQLSVL.

This rearrangement joins TRBV28 to TRBJ1-5; D uncertain. The CDR3 has 15 residues. Trimming left V 8 bases short and J 12 bases short, with 26 bases between. The germline V gene encodes CDR1 MDHEN and CDR2 SYDVKM. CDR3 nucleotides: TGTGCCAGCCGCGGTTGGCGATCGAGCAGCCCCTTCCAGCATTTT. Translating gives CASRGWRSSSPFQHF.

The rearrangement uses TRBV28 and TRBJ2-2; the match to TRBD1 covers 8 bases. Germline CDR1 is MDHEN and CDR2 is SYDVKM. The CDR3 has 15 amino acids. V lost 2 bases to trimming and J lost 3 bases; unmatched junction nucleotides: 2. CDR3 bases: TGTGCCAGCAGTTTAGCGGACAGGGACACCGGGGAGCTGTTTTTT. Its translation is CASSLADRDTGELFF. Complete variable domain (other parts from reference TRBV28 and TRBJ2-2): DVKVTQSSRYLVKRTGEKVFLECVQDMDHENMFWYRQDPGLGLRLIYFSYDVKMKEKGDIPEGYSVSREKKERFSLILESASTNQTSMYLCASSLADRDTGELFFGEGSRLTVL.

The rearrangement links TRBV28 to TRBJ2-3, with 8 bases matching TRBD2. The V segment lost 4 bases and the J segment 4 bases; nucleotides outside the gene matches: 10. CDR3 size: 16 residues. CDR1 and CDR2 (germline): MDHEN, SYDVKM. The CDR3 DNA follows: TGTGCCAGCAGTTCGTTCAGCGGGAGTGGATCAGATACGCAGTATTTT. Residues: CASSSFSGSGSDTQYF.

This clone is labeled large. The chain couples TRBV9 to TRBJ1-3, with TRBD1 matching over 10 bases. The trim removed 4 bases at V and 1 base at J, leaving 8 bases unmatched. From germline, CDR1 is SGDLS and CDR2 YYNGEE. CDR3 length: 17 amino acids. CDR3 amino acids: CASSSRDRGPSGNTIYF. The CDR3 coding sequence is TGTGCCAGCAGCTCCCGGGACAGGGGCCCATCTGGAAACACCATATATTTT.

The V gene is TRBV5-5, the J gene TRBJ2-1; 10 bases fit TRBD2. J was trimmed by 6 bases and V by 2 bases; bases with no gene match: 8. Germline V lookup: CDR1 SGHKS, CDR2 YYEKEE (reference sequence). This CDR3 spans 16 amino acids. The chain's CDR3 is CASSFSLAGVLNEQFF. In DNA, the CDR3 is TGTGCCAGCAGCTTTAGCCTAGCGGGAGTGCTCAATGAGCAGTTCTTC.

The chain has TRBV13 and TRBJ1-1; D gene ambiguous. Trimming stripped 5 bases from V and 6 bases from J, with 7 bases between. This CDR3 spans 11 amino acids. Germline V gene sequence: CDR1 PRHDT, CDR2 FYEKMQ (reference sequence). The CDR3 loop reads CASSTGAEAFF. The CDR3 DNA is TGTGCCAGCAGCACCGGAGCTGAAGCTTTCTTT.

The chain joins TRBV9 to TRBJ2-7; no clear D. The CDR3 has 15 residues. V lost 0 bases and J lost 3, with 13 bases in between. Germline V lookup: CDR1 SGDLS, CDR2 YYNGEE. DNA of the CDR3: TGTGCCAGCAGCGTAGCTGAGGTGGGTTTCTACGAGCAGTACTTC. It codes for CASSVAEVGFYEQYF.

The genes are TRBV9 and TRBJ2-5; maybe TRBD1 (5 bases). This CDR3 comprises 16 residues. V was clipped by 3 bases and J by 2 bases, with 17 bases between them. Per germline, CDR1 SGDLS and CDR2 YYNGEE. The CDR3 nucleotides are TGTGCCAGCAGCGCCAGGGTCCAAACTCCACAAGAGACCCAGTACTTC. It yields the protein CASSARVQTPQETQYF. Drawing the rest from reference TRBV9 and TRBJ2-5, the complete variable domain is DSGVTQTPKHLITATGQRVTLRCSPRSGDLSVYWYQQSLDQGLQFLIQYYNGEERAKGNILERFSAQQFPDLHSELNLSSLELGDSALYFCASSARVQTPQETQYFGPGTRLLVL.

A few counts support this clone. This CDR3 is CASSVGQGGFGYTF. CDR3 DNA sequence: TGTGCCAGCAGCGTTGGTCAGGGAGGTTTTGGCTACACCTTC. The chain combines TRBV9 with TRBJ1-2; D may be TRBD1 (5 bases). The CDR3 has 14 residues. V was cut by 2 bases and J by 7 bases, with 15 bases left in between. CDR1 is SGDLS and CDR2 is YYNGEE in the germline V gene.

This clone ranks as medium-sized (0.01 to 0.1%). The J gene is TRBJ1-5, the V gene TRBV2, with D tentatively TRBD1 (5 bases). This CDR3 contains 13 residues. Trimming removed 8 bases from V and 6 bases from J, with 14 bases in between. CDR1 SNHLY and CDR2 FYNNEI come from the germline V gene. The CDR3 spells CASDLDIAQPQHF. The CDR3 DNA reads as TGTGCCAGCGACTTGGACATTGCTCAGCCCCAGCATTTT.

The sample holds a few counts of this clone. V and J are TRBV7-6 and TRBJ2-5; D is perhaps TRBD2 (5 bases). Germline CDR1 and CDR2: SGHVS and FNYEAQ. The germline V and J ends were trimmed by 2 bases and 5 bases, with 21 bases remaining between them. The CDR3 spans 17 residues. In nucleotides, the CDR3 is TGTGCCAGCAGCTTACAGGCCCGGGGTAACTTATACGAGACCCAGTACTTC. Encoded protein: CASSLQARGNLYETQYF.

The rearrangement links TRBV6-5 to TRBJ2-7, with 8 bases identical to TRBD1. The V gene end was trimmed by 6 bases and the J gene end by 7 bases; junction bases not matched to a gene: 5. CDR1 and CDR2 (germline): MNHEY, SVGAGI. This CDR3 region has 12 residues. CDR3 region: CASSRQGREQYF. The CDR3, as DNA: TGTGCCAGCAGCAGACAGGGGCGAGAGCAGTACTTC.

The chain has TRBV27 and TRBJ2-1, with TRBD2 identical over 8 bases. Germline assignment: CDR1 MNHEY and CDR2 SMNVEV (reference sequence). V lost 7 bases and J lost 5; bases outside the gene matches: 7. CDR3 length equals 14 residues. In nucleotides, the CDR3 is TGTGCCAGCATAGGCGGGGGGTTTCACAATGAGCAGTTCTTC. Translation: CASIGGGFHNEQFF.

The chain uses TRBV11-3 and TRBJ1-3; D is perhaps TRBD1 (6 bases). The CDR3 contains 14 residues. Germline CDR1 reads SGHNT; CDR2 reads YENEEA. Trimming cost V 5 bases and J 2 bases, with 10 bases left between them. In nucleotides, the CDR3 is TGTGCCAGCAGCGAGGGACAACCTGGAAACACCATATATTTT. Protein product: CASSEGQPGNTIYF. The full variable domain, rest sourced from reference TRBV11-3 and TRBJ1-3, is EAGVVQSPRYKIIEKKQPVAFWCNPISGHNTLYWYLQNLGQGPELLIRYENEEAVDDSQLPKDRFSAERLKGVDSTLKIQPAELGDSAVYLCASSEGQPGNTIYFGEGSWLTVV.